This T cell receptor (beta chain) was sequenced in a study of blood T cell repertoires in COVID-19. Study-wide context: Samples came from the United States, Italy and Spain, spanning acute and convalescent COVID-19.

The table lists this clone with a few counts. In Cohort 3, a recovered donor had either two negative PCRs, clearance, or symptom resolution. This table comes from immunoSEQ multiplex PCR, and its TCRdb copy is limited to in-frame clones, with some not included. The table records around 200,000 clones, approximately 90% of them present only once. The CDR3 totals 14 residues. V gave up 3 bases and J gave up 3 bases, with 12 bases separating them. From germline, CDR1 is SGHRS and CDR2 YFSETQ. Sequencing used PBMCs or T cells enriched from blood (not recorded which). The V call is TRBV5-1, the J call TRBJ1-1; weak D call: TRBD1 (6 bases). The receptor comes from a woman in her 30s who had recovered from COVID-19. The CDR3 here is CASSSTGPDTEAFF. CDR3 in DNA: TGCGCCAGCAGCTCCACAGGGCCTGACACTGAAGCTTTCTTT.